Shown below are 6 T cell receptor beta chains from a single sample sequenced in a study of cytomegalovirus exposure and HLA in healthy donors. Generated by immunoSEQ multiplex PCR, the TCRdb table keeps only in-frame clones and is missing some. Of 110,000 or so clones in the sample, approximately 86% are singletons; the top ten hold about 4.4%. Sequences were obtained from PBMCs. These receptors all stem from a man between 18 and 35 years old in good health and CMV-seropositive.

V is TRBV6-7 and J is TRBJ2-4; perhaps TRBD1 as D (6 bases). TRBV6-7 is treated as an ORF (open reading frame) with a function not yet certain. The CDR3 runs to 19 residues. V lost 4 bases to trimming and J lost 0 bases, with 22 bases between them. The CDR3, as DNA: TGTGCCAGCAGTTCGATGGGACAAGGGATAACTCTAGCCAAAAACATTCAGTACTTC. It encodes CASSSMGQGITLAKNIQYF.

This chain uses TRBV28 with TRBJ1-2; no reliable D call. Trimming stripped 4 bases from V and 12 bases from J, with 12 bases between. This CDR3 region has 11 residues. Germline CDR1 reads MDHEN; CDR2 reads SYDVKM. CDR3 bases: TGTGCCAGCAGTTGGTTCGGACTTGACACCTTC. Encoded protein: CASSWFGLDTF.

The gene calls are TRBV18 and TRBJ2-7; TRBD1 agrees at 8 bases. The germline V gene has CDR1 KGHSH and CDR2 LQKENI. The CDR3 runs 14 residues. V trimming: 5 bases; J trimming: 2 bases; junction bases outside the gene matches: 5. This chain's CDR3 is CASSSTGDPYEQYF. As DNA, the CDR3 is TGTGCCAGCTCATCGACAGGGGACCCCTACGAGCAGTACTTC.

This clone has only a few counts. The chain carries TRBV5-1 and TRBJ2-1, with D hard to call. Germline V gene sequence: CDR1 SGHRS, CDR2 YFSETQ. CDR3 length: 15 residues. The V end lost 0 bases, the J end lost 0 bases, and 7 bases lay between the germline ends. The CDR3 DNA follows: TGCGCCAGCAGCTTGGACGGTAGCTCCTACAATGAGCAGTTCTTC. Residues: CASSLDGSSYNEQFF.

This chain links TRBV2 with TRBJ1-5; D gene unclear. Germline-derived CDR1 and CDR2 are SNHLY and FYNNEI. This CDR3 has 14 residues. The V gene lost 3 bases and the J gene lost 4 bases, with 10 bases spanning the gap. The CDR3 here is CASSDRTGNQPQHF. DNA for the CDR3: TGTGCCAGCAGTGATCGGACGGGAAATCAGCCCCAGCATTTT. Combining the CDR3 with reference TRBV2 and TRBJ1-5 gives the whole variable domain EPEVTQTPSHQVTQMGQEVILRCVPISNHLYFYWYRQILGQKVEFLVSFYNNEISEKSEIFDDQFSVERPDGSNFTLKIRSTKLEDSAMYFCASSDRTGNQPQHFGDGTRLSIL.

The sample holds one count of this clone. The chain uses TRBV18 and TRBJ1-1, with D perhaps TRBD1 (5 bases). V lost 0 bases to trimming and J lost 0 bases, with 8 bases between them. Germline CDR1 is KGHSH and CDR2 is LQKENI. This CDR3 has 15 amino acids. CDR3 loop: CASSPPGLLNTEAFF. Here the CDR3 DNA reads TGTGCCAGCTCACCACCGGGACTTCTGAACACTGAAGCTTTCTTT.